Listed here are 5 T cell receptor beta chains from one sample, sequenced in a study of blood T cell repertoires in COVID-19. TCRdb's table, derived via immunoSEQ multiplex PCR, lists solely in-frame clones and lacks some. Among over 120,000 clones listed, 85% to 90% were seen once. The specimen was peripheral blood. Source of these receptors: a woman in her 50s with active or convalescent COVID-19.

The genes are TRBV18 and TRBJ2-1; TRBD2 matches at 10 bases. CDR1 is KGHSH and CDR2 is LQKENI in the germline V gene. This CDR3 is built from 15 residues. Unmatched junction bases numbered 11, after V lost 8 bases and J lost 7 bases. The CDR3 sequence: CASLRTSGSLNEQFF. Written as DNA, the CDR3 is TGTGCCAGCCTAAGGACTAGCGGTAGCCTTAATGAGCAGTTCTTC.

The chain employs TRBV10-1 and TRBJ2-5, with D perhaps TRBD2 (5 bases). CDR1 WNHNN and CDR2 SYGVQD come from the germline V gene (reference sequence). V lost 0 bases and J lost 2, with 16 bases in between. This CDR3 is built from 17 residues. CDR3 sequence: CASSESGYAGTQETQYF. CDR3 nucleotide sequence: TGCGCCAGCAGTGAGTCCGGGTACGCGGGCACACAAGAGACCCAGTACTTC.

The chain carries TRBV10-3 and TRBJ2-5; 9 nucleotides line up with TRBD2. J was trimmed by 6 bases and V by 0 bases; bases with no gene match: 2. CDR3 length: 14 amino acids. Germline CDR1 ENHRY, CDR2 SYGVKD. CDR3 in DNA: TGTGCCATCAGTGAGTCTAGCGGGAGTAAGACCCAGTACTTC. Its protein is CAISESSGSKTQYF.

V is TRBV5-4 and J is TRBJ2-3; maybe TRBD1 (5 bases). The CDR3 runs 14 residues. Germline V CDR1 and CDR2: SGHNT, YYREEE (reference sequence). Trimming shortened V by 0 bases and J by 5 bases, and 10 bases separated the two germline ends. The CDR3 region is CASSLGDQGDTQYF. Written as DNA, the CDR3 is TGTGCCAGCAGCTTGGGGGATCAGGGAGATACGCAGTATTTT. The whole variable domain, filled in from reference TRBV5-4 and TRBJ2-3, reads ETGVTQSPTHLIKTRGQQVTLRCSSQSGHNTVSWYQQALGQGPQFIFQYYREEENGRGNFPPRFSGLQFPNYSSELNVNALELDDSALYLCASSLGDQGDTQYFGPGTRLTVL.

The chain carries TRBV10-3 and TRBJ2-1; the match to TRBD2 covers 11 bases. The ends lost 7 bases at V and 8 bases at J; junction bases unmatched: 10. The CDR3 is made up of 15 amino acids. The germline CDR1 and CDR2 sequences are ENHRY and SYGVKD. CDR3 loop: CAITQGGTSGDEQFF. CDR3 bases: TGTGCCATCACCCAAGGTGGGACTAGCGGCGATGAGCAGTTCTTC.